A single sample gave rise to the 26 T cell receptor beta chains below, sequenced in a study of T cells expressing NK-cell markers. TCRdb reprocessed the 5' RACE reads and reports one entry per CDR3 protein, with no DNA. This table lists about 180,000 distinct CDR3 sequences. The sequencing sample was made of blood T cells: a sorted CD56 or NKG2C T cell subset, CD4+ or CD8+ T cells, or bulk PBMC T cells (not recorded which). These receptor sequences come from a man aged 18 to 69 in good health.

The J gene is TRBJ2-2, the V gene TRBV5-6; TCRdb indicates TRBD2, and absent DNA this call remains unverified. CDR1 SGHDT and CDR2 YYEEEE come from the germline V gene. This CDR3 is 16 amino acids long. The CDR3 region is CASSLAVRGSTGELFF.

The chain recombines TRBV11-2 with TRBJ1-2. The CDR3 extends over 14 amino acids. Germline V gene sequence: CDR1 SGHAT, CDR2 FQNNGV. The CDR3 sequence is CASSPNDDLDGYTF. The whole variable domain, remainder taken from reference TRBV11-2 and TRBJ1-2, is EAGVAQSPRYKIIEKRQSVAFWCNPISGHATLYWYQQILGQGPKLLIQFQNNGVVDDSQLPKDRFSAERLKGVDSTLKIQPAKLEDSAVYLCASSPNDDLDGYTFGSGTRLTVV.

The J gene is TRBJ2-7, the V gene TRBV20-1; TCRdb returns TRBD1, unconfirmable since there is no DNA. CDR3 length: 16 amino acids. CDR1 is DFQATT, CDR2 SNEGSKA, per germline (reference sequence). CDR3: CSARAEQGLNSYEQYF.

This rearrangement joins TRBV6-5 to TRBJ1-2; checking the TCRdb D call of TRBD1 is not possible without DNA. Looked up from germline, CDR1 is MNHEY and CDR2 is SVGAGI. This CDR3 spans 13 amino acids. CDR3 residues: CASSYSAGAPYTF.

The chain recombines TRBV12-5 with TRBJ1-5; the TRBD1 assignment by TCRdb is unverifiable without DNA. The V gene's germline CDR1 is LGHNT and CDR2 FRNRAP. The length of the CDR3 is 15 residues. CDR3: CASGHGAGANQPQHF.

The J gene is TRBJ2-7, the V gene TRBV12-5. Germline loops: CDR1 LGHNT, CDR2 FRNRAP. The CDR3 consists of 12 residues. CDR3 residues: CASEGLGTEQYF. Using reference TRBV12-5 and TRBJ2-7 for the parts outside the CDR3, the full variable domain is DARVTQTPRHKVTEMGQEVTMRCQPILGHNTVFWYRQTMMQGLELLAYFRNRAPLDDSGMPKDRFSAEMPDATLATLKIQPSEPRDSAVYFCASEGLGTEQYFGPGTRLTVT.

V and J are TRBV29-1 and TRBJ2-7; TCRdb returns TRBD1, unconfirmable since there is no DNA. This CDR3 is 14 amino acids long. Germline V gives CDR1 SQVTM, CDR2 ANQGSEA. CDR3 loop: CSVVIAATAYEQYF.

The chain combines TRBV6-5 with TRBJ1-5; TCRdb's assignment of TRBD1 cannot be checked, as there is no DNA. The CDR3 contains 15 residues. The germline V gene encodes CDR1 MNHEY and CDR2 SVGAGI. CDR3 loop: CASSYSGGLNQPQHF.

The chain recombines TRBV7-2 with TRBJ2-5; the D gene TCRdb calls, TRBD2, cannot be checked with no DNA. The CDR3 is 16 residues long. Germline V gives CDR1 SGHTA, CDR2 FQGNSA. CDR3 in amino acids: CASSLTGLAGPETQYF.

The chain carries TRBV6-1 and TRBJ2-3; TCRdb selects TRBD2, and the lack of DNA leaves this call unchecked. This CDR3 comprises 18 residues. Germline CDR1 is MNHNS and CDR2 is SASEGT. This CDR3 is CASREGPGLPGGTDTQYF.

The chain joins TRBV12-5 to TRBJ2-6; TCRdb proposes TRBD1, but this gene call is untestable without DNA. Germline lookup yields CDR1 LGHNT and CDR2 FRNRAP. CDR3 length: 17 residues. CDR3 protein: CASGLVPGEPGANVLTF.

The gene calls are TRBV15 and TRBJ1-3; TCRdb indicates TRBD1, and absent DNA this call remains unverified. This CDR3 has 15 residues. Germline V gene sequence: CDR1 LNHNV, CDR2 YYDKDF (reference sequence). The CDR3 spells CATSRDRGIGNTIYF.

The rearrangement uses TRBV12-3 or TRBV12-4 and TRBJ2-2; TCRdb lists TRBD1, though no DNA is available to test this call. The CDR3 consists of 14 residues. CDR3 sequence: CASSLVQGPGELFF.

The chain's CDR3 is CASSGVLGGEVQETQYF. The chain uses TRBV5-1 and TRBJ2-5; lacking DNA, the TRBD1 call made by TCRdb goes unchecked. The CDR3 length is 17 residues. The germline V gene encodes CDR1 SGHRS and CDR2 YFSETQ.

This chain connects TRBV5-4 to TRBJ2-3; without DNA, the TCRdb call of TRBD2 cannot be checked. Germline-derived CDR1 and CDR2 are SGHNT and YYREEE (reference sequence). The CDR3 is made up of 15 amino acids. The CDR3 sequence is CASSLGLAGLDTQYF.

This chain connects TRBV4-1 to TRBJ1-1; absent DNA, TCRdb's TRBD1 call cannot be checked. Germline V CDR1 and CDR2: MGHRA, YSYEKL. The CDR3 has 12 residues. The chain's CDR3 is CASSSGLGEAFF.

The chain recombines TRBV6-2 or TRBV6-3 with TRBJ2-1; TCRdb selects TRBD1, and the lack of DNA leaves this call unchecked. This CDR3 has 13 residues. Germline V CDR1 and CDR2: MNHEY, SVGEGT. The CDR3 is CASSYRDYNEQFF.

The chain recombines TRBV5-6 with TRBJ2-5; TCRdb reports TRBD1, a call that lacks DNA to check it against. The CDR3 covers 13 residues. Germline V gene data show CDR1 as SGHDT and CDR2 as YYEEEE. This CDR3 reads CASSDDREETQYF.

The chain employs TRBV2 and TRBJ2-6. The CDR3 totals 14 residues. Germline V lookup: CDR1 SNHLY, CDR2 FYNNEI. The CDR3 sequence: CASTETAGANVLTF.

The chain uses TRBV19 and TRBJ2-1; TCRdb gives TRBD2 as the D gene, but with no DNA this cannot be confirmed. CDR1 and CDR2 (germline): LNHDA, SQIVND (reference sequence). This CDR3 has 15 amino acids. Here the CDR3 reads CASSISSGGYNEQFF.

V and J are TRBV12-5 and TRBJ2-5; TCRdb names TRBD1, which stays unverified in the absence of DNA. Germline values: CDR1 LGHNT, CDR2 FRNRAP. The CDR3 covers 19 residues. CDR3: CASGSSLTGTGLQRETQYF.

V usage is TRBV2 and J usage is TRBJ2-1. CDR1 is SNHLY and CDR2 is FYNNEI in the germline V gene. The CDR3 is 13 amino acids. The CDR3 protein is CASSEGGYNEQFF.

The rearrangement links TRBV12-5 to TRBJ2-3; TCRdb picks TRBD1, but there is no DNA to check that call. This CDR3 region has 15 residues. Germline V gives CDR1 LGHNT, CDR2 FRNRAP. This CDR3 reads CASGLAQGLGDTQYF.

The CDR3 protein is CASSEVLARAGTGRHEQYF. The rearrangement joins TRBV6-1 to TRBJ2-7; TCRdb returns TRBD1, unconfirmable since there is no DNA. Germline CDR1 is MNHNS and CDR2 is SASEGT. CDR3 length: 19 amino acids.

V and J are TRBV27 and TRBJ2-2; TCRdb calls TRBD2, which cannot be checked without DNA. The CDR3 totals 14 residues. The germline V gene encodes CDR1 MNHEY and CDR2 SMNVEV (reference sequence). CDR3 loop: CASSFGGGIGELFF.

V usage is TRBV6-1 and J usage is TRBJ1-5; TCRdb gives TRBD1 as the D gene, but with no DNA this cannot be confirmed. Germline V gives CDR1 MNHNS, CDR2 SASEGT. The CDR3 totals 15 residues. The CDR3 protein is CASSEGYGGAQPQHF.